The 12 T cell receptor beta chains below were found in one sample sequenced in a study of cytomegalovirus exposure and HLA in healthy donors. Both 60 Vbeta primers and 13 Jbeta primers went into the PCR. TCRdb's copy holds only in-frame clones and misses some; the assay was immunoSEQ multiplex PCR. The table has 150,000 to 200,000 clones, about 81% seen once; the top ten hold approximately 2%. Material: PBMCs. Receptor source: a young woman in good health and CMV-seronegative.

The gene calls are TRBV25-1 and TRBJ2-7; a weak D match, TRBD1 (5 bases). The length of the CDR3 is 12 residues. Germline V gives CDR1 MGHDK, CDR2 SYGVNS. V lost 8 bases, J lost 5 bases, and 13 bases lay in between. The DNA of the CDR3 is TGTGCCAGCCAGGACAATGGGGACGAGCAGTACTTC. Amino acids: CASQDNGDEQYF.

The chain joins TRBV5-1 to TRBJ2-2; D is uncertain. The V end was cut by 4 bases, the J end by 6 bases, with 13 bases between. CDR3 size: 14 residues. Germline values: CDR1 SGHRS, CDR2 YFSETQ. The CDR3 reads CASSITVGPGELFF. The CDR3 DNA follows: TGCGCCAGCAGCATCACAGTGGGTCCCGGGGAGCTGTTTTTT.

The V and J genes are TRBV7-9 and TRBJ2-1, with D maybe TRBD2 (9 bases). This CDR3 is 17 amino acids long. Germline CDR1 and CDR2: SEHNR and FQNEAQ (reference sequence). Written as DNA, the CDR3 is TGTTCCTCCGAATCAGGGGGCGGGGGGGCATCCTACAATGAGCAGTTCTTC. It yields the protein CSSESGGGGASYNEQFF.

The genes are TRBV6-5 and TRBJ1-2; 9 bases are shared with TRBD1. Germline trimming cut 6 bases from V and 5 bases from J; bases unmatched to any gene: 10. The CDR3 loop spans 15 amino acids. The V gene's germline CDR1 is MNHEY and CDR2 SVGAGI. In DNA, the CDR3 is TGTGCCAGCAGGTCGCCGGGACAGGGTGATTATGGCTACACCTTC. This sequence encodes CASRSPGQGDYGYTF.

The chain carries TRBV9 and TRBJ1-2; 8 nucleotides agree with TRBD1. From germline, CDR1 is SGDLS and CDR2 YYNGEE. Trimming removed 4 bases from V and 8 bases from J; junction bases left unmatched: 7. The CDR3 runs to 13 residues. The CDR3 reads CASSRDRGGGYTF. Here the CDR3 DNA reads TGTGCCAGCAGCCGAGACAGGGGCGGGGGCTACACCTTC.

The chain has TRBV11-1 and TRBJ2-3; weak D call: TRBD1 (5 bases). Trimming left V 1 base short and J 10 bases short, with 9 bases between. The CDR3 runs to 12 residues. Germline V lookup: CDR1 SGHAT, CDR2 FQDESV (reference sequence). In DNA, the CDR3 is TGTGCCAGCAGCTTAGGGGGCGGTCCGCAGTATTTT. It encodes CASSLGGGPQYF.

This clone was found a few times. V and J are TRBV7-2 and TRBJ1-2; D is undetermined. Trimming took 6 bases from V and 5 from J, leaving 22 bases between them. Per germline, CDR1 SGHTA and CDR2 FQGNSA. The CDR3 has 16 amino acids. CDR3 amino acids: CASRAIRPDNPYGYTF. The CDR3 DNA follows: TGTGCCAGCAGGGCGATCAGGCCCGATAACCCTTATGGCTACACCTTC.

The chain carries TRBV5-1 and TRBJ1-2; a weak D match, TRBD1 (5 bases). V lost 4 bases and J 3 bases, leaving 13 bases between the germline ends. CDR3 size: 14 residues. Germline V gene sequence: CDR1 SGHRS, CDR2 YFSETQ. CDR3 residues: CASSKGSGDYGYTF. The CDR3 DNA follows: TGCGCCAGCAGCAAGGGGTCTGGGGACTATGGCTACACCTTC.

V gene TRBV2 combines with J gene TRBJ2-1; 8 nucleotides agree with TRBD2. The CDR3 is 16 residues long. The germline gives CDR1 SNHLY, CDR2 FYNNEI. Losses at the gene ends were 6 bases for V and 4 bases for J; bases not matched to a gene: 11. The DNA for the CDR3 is TGTGCCAGCAGCCCGGGGGGGGTTAGGGGGTACAATGAGCAGTTCTTC. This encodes CASSPGGVRGYNEQFF.

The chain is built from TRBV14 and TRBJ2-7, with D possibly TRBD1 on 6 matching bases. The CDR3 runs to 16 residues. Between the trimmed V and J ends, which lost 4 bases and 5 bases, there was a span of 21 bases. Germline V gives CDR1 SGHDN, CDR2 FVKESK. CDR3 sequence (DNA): TGTGCCAGCAGCCTCCTAGCCTTGGGGGCGCAAAACGAGCAGTACTTC. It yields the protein CASSLLALGAQNEQYF.

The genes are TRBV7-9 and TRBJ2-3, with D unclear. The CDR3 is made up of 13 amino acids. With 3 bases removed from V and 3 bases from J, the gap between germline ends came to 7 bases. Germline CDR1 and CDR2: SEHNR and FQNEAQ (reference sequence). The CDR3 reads CASSFPSTDTQYF. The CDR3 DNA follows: TGTGCCAGCAGCTTTCCGAGTACAGATACGCAGTATTTT.

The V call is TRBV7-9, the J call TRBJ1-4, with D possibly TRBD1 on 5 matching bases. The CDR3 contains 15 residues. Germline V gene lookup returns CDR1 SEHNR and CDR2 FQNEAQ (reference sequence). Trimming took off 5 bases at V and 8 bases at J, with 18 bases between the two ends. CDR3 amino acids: CASSRGRAYEEKLFF. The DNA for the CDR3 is TGTGCCAGCAGCAGGGGCAGGGCGTACGAAGAAAAACTGTTTTTT. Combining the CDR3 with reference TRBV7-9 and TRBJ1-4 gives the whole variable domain DTGVSQNPRHKITKRGQNVTFRCDPISEHNRLYWYRQTLGQGPEFLTYFQNEAQLEKSRLLSDRFSAERPKGSFSTLEIQRTEQGDSAMYLCASSRGRAYEEKLFFGSGTQLSVL.